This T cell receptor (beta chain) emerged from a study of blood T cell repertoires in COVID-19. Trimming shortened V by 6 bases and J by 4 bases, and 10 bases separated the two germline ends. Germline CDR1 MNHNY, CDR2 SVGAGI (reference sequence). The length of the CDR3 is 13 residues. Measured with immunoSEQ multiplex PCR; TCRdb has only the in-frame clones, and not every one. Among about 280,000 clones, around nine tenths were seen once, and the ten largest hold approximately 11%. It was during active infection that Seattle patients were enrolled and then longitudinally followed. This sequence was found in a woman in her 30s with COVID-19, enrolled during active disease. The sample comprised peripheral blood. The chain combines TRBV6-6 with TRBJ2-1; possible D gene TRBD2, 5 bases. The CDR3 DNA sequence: TGTGCCAGCAGGCCTAGCTATTACAATGAGCAGTTCTTC. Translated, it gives CASRPSYYNEQFF.